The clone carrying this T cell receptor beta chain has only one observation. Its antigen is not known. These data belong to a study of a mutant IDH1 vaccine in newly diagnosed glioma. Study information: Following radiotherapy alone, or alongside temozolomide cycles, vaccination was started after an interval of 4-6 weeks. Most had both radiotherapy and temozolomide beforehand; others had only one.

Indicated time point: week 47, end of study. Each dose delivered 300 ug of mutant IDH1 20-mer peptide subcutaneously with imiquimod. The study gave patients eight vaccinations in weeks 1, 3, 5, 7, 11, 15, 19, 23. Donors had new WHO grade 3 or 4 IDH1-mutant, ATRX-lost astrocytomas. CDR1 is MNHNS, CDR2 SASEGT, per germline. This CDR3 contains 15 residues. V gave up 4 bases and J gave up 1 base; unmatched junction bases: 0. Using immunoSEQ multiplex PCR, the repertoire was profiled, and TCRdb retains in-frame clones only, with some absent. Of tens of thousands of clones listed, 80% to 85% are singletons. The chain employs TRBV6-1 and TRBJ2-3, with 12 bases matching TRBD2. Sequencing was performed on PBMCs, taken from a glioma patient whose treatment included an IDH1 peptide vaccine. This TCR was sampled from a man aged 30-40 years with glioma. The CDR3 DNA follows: TGTGCCAGCAGTGGACTAGCGGGGGGCACAGATACGCAGTATTTT. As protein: CASSGLAGGTDTQYF.